The next 5 T cell receptor beta chains were all read from a single sample in a study of blood T cells in healthy people across ages. The second PCR ran about 6 to 12 cycles with a sample-barcoded 5' primer and J-beta primers. Each CDR3 protein is one row after TCRdb ran MiXCR on the 5' RACE reads. The repertoire consists of 1.5 million to 2 million distinct CDR3 sequences, with 28% occurring once and the leading ten covering roughly 8%. Sequenced material: blood. Receptors originate from a woman in her twenties or thirties in good health.

This chain joins TRBV2 and TRBJ2-1; a possible D gene is TRBD2 (5 bases). V lost 2 bases and J lost 8, with 16 bases in between. The CDR3 covers 15 residues. Germline values: CDR1 SNHLY, CDR2 FYNNEI. The CDR3 spells CASSERAVKNYEQFF. CDR3 sequence (DNA): TGTGCCAGCAGTGAACGAGCGGTAAAGAACTATGAGCAGTTCTTC.

There are a few counts of this clonotype. The V gene is TRBV2, the J gene TRBJ2-7; D not certain. Germline lookup yields CDR1 SNHLY and CDR2 FYNNEI. The CDR3 spans 13 residues. The V end was cut by 5 bases, the J end by 2 bases, with 10 bases between. This CDR3 reads CASSKTPAYEQYF. The CDR3 DNA follows: TGTGCCAGCAGTAAGACACCTGCCTACGAGCAGTACTTC.

This clonotype was seen a few times. V usage is TRBV20-1 and J usage is TRBJ1-6, with TRBD1 matching over 9 bases. Per the germline V gene, CDR1 is DFQATT and CDR2 is SNEGSKA (reference sequence). Trimming at V came to 6 bases and at J to 7 bases, leaving 7 bases not matched to a gene. The CDR3 loop spans 14 amino acids. CDR3 in amino acids: CSATTGGRNSPLHF. CDR3 in DNA: TGCAGTGCAACGACAGGGGGGAGGAATTCACCCCTCCACTTT.

This clonotype occurred many times. The chain uses TRBV12-3 or TRBV12-4 and TRBJ1-2; possibly TRBD1 for D (6 bases). V was shortened by 3 bases and J by 3 bases, with 8 bases between the two germline ends. The CDR3 contains 13 residues. CDR3 bases: TGTGCCAGCAGTTTTTCAGGGGACTATGGCTACACCTTC. Encoded protein: CASSFSGDYGYTF.

The chain uses TRBV29-1 and TRBJ2-1, with D maybe TRBD1 (5 bases). V was shortened by 4 bases and J by 10 bases, with 17 bases between the two germline ends. Germline loops: CDR1 SQVTM, CDR2 ANQGSEA. This CDR3 has 13 residues. This CDR3 is CSVGGLGWSEQFF. CDR3 sequence (DNA): TGCAGCGTTGGGGGCCTTGGATGGTCCGAGCAGTTCTTC.